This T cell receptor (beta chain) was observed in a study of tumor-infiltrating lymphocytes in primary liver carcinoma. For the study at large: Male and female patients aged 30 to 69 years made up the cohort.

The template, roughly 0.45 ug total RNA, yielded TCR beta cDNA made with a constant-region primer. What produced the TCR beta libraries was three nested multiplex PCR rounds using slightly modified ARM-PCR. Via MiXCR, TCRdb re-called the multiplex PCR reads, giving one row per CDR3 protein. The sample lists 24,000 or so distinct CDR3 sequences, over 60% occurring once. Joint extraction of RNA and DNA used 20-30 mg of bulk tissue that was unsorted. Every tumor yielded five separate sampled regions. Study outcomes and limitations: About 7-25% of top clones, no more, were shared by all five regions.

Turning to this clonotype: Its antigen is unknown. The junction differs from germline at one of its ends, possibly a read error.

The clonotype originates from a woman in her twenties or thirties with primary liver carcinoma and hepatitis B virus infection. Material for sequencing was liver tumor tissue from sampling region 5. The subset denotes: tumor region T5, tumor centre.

CDR3 bases: TGTGCCAACAAGACATACAGGGGGCTCGTCTCTGGGGCCAACATCCTGACTTTC. It yields the protein CANKTYRGLVSGANILTF. The rearrangement uses TRBV6-5 and TRBJ2-6; 9 nucleotides align to TRBD1. The CDR3 totals 18 residues. Germline V gene lookup returns CDR1 MNHEY and CDR2 SVGAGI.